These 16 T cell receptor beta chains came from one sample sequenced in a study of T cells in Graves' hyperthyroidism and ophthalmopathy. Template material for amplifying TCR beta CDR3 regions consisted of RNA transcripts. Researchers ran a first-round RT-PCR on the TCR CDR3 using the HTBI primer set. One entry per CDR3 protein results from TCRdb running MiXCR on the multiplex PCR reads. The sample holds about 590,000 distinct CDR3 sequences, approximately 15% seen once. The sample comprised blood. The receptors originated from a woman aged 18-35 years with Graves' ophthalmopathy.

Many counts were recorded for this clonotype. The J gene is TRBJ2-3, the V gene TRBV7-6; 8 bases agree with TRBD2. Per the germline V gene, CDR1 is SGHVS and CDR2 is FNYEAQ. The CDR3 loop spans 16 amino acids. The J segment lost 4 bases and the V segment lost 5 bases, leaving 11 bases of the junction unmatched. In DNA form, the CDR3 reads TGTGCCAGCAGCCAAAAGTCTACGGGGGGGCCAGATACGCAGTATTTT. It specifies CASSQKSTGGPDTQYF.

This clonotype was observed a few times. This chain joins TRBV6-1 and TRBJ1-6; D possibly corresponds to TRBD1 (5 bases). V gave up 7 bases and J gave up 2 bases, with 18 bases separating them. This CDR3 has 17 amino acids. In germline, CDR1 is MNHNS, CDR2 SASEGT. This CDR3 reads CASNVKGGAAYNSPLHF. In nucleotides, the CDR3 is TGTGCCAGCAATGTGAAAGGAGGGGCCGCCTATAATTCACCCCTCCACTTT.

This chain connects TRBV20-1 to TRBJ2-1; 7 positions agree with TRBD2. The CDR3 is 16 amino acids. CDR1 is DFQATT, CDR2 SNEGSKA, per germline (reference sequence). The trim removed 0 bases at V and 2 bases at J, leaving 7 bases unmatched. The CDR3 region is CSARDPLAVTYNEQFF. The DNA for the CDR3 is TGCAGTGCTAGAGATCCGCTAGCGGTGACCTACAATGAGCAGTTCTTC.

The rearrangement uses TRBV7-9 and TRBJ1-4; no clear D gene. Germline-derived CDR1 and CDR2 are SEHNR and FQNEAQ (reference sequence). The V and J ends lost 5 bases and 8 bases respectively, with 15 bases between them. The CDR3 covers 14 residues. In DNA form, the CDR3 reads TGTGCCAGCAGCCCCTCTCGGGCTCGAGAAAAACTGTTTTTT. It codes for CASSPSRAREKLFF.

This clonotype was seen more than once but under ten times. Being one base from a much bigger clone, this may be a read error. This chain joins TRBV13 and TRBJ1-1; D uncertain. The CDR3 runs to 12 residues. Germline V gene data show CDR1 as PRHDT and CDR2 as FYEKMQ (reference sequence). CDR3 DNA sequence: TGTGCCAGCAGCCACCAGAACACTGAAGCTCTCTTT. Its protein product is CASSHQNTEALF.

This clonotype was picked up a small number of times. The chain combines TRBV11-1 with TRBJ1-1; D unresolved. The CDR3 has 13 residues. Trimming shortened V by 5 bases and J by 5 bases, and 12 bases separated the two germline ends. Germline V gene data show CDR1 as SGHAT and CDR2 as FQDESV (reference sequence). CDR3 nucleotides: TGTGCCAGCAGCCAAGATGGGGTAACTGAAGCTTTCTTT. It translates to CASSQDGVTEAFF.

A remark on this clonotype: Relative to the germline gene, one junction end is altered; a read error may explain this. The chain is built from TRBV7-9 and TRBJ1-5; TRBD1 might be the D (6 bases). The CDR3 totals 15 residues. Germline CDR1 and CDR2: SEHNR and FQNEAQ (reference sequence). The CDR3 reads CASSLAGGHSQPQHF. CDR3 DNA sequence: TGTGCCAGCAGCCTAGCTGGGGGCCACAGTCAGCCCCAGCATTTT.

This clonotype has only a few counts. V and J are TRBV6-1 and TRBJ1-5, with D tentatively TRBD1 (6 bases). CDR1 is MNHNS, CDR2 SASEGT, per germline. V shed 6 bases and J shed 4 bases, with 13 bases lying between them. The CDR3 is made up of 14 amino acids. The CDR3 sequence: CASRTGALNQPQHF. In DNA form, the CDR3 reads TGTGCCAGCAGGACAGGAGCCCTGAATCAGCCCCAGCATTTT.

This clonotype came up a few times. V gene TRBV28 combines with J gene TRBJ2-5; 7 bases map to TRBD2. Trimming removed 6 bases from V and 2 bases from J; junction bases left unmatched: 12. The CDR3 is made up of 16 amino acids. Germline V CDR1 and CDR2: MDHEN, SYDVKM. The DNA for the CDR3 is TGTGCCAGCAGCCCCTCGAAGGCTAGCGGACAAGAGACCCAGTACTTC. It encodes CASSPSKASGQETQYF. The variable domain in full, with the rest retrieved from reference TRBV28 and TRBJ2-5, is DVKVTQSSRYLVKRTGEKVFLECVQDMDHENMFWYRQDPGLGLRLIYFSYDVKMKEKGDIPEGYSVSREKKERFSLILESASTNQTSMYLCASSPSKASGQETQYFGPGTRLLVL.

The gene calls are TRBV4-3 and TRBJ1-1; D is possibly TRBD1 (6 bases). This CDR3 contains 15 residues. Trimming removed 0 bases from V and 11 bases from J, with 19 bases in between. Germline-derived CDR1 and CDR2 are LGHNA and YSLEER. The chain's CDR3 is CASSQEWDQGLLAFF. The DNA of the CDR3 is TGCGCCAGCAGCCAAGAATGGGATCAGGGGCTCTTGGCTTTCTTT.

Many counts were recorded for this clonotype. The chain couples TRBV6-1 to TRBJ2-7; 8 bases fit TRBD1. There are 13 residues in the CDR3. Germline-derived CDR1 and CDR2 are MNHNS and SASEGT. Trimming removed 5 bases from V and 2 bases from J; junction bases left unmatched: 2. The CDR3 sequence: CASSRTGTYEQYF. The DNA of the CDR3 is TGTGCCAGCAGTCGGACAGGGACCTACGAGCAGTACTTC.

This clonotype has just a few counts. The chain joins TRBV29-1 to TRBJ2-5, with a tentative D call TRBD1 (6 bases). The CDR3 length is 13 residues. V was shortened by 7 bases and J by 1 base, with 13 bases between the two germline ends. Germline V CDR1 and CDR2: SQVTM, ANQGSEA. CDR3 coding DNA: TGCAGCGCCTCCCAGGGGCCCCAAGAGACCCAGTACTTC. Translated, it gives CSASQGPQETQYF.

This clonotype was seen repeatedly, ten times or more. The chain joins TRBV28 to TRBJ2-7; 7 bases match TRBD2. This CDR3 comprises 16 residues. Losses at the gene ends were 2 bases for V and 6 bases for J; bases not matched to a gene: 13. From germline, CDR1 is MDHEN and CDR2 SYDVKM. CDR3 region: CASSLGSVGLGGEQYF. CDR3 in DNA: TGTGCCAGCAGTTTAGGTTCAGTAGGACTAGGTGGCGAGCAGTACTTC.

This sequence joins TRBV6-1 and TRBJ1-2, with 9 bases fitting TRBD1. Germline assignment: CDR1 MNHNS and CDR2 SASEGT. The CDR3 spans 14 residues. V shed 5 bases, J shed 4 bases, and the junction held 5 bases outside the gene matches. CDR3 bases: TGTGCCAGCAGTCAGACAGGGGGACTCTATGGCTACACCTTC. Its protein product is CASSQTGGLYGYTF.

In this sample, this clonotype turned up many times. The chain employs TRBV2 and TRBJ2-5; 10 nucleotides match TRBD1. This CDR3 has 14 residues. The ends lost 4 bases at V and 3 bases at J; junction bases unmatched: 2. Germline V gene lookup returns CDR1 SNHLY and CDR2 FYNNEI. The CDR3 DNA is TGTGCCAGCAGTGGGGACAGGGGAGAAGAGACCCAGTACTTC. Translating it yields CASSGDRGEETQYF.

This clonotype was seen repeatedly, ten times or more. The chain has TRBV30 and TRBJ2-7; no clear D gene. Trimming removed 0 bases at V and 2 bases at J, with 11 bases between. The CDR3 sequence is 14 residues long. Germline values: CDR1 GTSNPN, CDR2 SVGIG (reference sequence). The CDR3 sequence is CAWSVWRVPYEQYF. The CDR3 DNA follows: TGTGCCTGGAGTGTATGGCGAGTCCCCTACGAGCAGTACTTC.